This T cell receptor (beta chain) is drawn from a study of T cells expressing NK-cell markers. Whole-study context: Among the eight sequenced donors, seven tested HCMV-seropositive and one tested seronegative. Study findings and constraints: The HCMV specificity of the expanded NKG2C+ T cell clones stayed unresolved.

TCRdb reanalyzed the 5' RACE reads, giving one entry per CDR3 protein sequence and no DNA. Its listing shows 400,000 to 500,000 distinct CDR3 sequences. CDR3 size: 14 residues. Details on this clonotype: Its antigen remains unknown.

The sequencing sample was made of blood T cells: a sorted CD56 or NKG2C T cell subset, CD4+ or CD8+ T cells, or bulk PBMC T cells (not recorded which). The clonotype was recovered from a woman aged 18 to 75 in good health. The chain is built from TRBV12-3 or TRBV12-4 and TRBJ2-1; without DNA, the TCRdb call of TRBD1 cannot be checked. The CDR3 loop is CASSPHRQVGEQFF.